These 29 T cell receptor beta chains share one sample of origin, sequenced in a study of blood T cells in healthy people across ages. It was with a sample-barcoded 5' primer and a J-beta primer mix that a second PCR of about 6 to 12 cycles was run. TCRdb re-called the 5' RACE reads with MiXCR, one entry per CDR3 protein. Seen here are around 1,000,000 distinct CDR3 sequences, roughly a quarter observed once, and the top ten hold approximately 0.79%. These same data were also listed under a study on T cells of mothers and their children.

Material: blood. The receptors stem from a girl aged 2 to 10 in good health.

This clonotype has ten or more counts. This sequence joins TRBV11-1 and TRBJ2-7; perhaps TRBD2 as D (6 bases). The V gene's germline CDR1 is SGHAT and CDR2 FQDESV (reference sequence). V was shortened by 4 bases and J by 2 bases, with 15 bases between the two germline ends. The CDR3 is 15 amino acids. The CDR3 is CASSYPRGGAYEQYF. The CDR3 DNA follows: TGTGCCAGCAGCTACCCGCGGGGAGGCGCCTACGAGCAGTACTTC.

As DNA, the CDR3 is TGCAGCGCACAGCAGAACACTGAAGCTTTCTTT. It is translated as CSAQQNTEAFF. The chain recombines TRBV29-1 with TRBJ1-1; D ambiguous. The CDR3 runs 11 residues. Germline-derived CDR1 and CDR2 are SQVTM and ANQGSEA. With 7 bases removed from V and 1 base from J, the gap between germline ends came to 7 bases.

The chain links TRBV29-1 to TRBJ1-1; no definite D call. This CDR3 region has 14 residues. Trimming removed 3 bases from V and 0 bases from J, with 11 bases in between. CDR1 is SQVTM and CDR2 is ANQGSEA in the germline V gene. This CDR3 reads CSVDVETMNTEAFF. Written as DNA, the CDR3 is TGCAGCGTTGATGTAGAGACTATGAACACTGAAGCTTTCTTT.

This clonotype has more than one count but fewer than ten. Its ends do not fully match the called genes, so a read error is possible. The rearrangement uses TRBV27 and TRBJ1-2; 7 bases line up with TRBD1. Germline V gene data show CDR1 as MNHEY and CDR2 as SMNVEV (reference sequence). The CDR3 has 12 residues. CDR3 bases: TGTGCCAGCAGCAGGGACAGACAGGGCTACGCCTTC. Its translation: CASSRDRQGYAF.

This clonotype was detected only a few times. The chain is built from TRBV4-3 and TRBJ1-5; 7 bases match TRBD1. This CDR3 spans 13 amino acids. Germline loops: CDR1 LGHNA, CDR2 YSLEER. The junction had 2 bases not matched to a gene; V was cut back by 3 bases and J by 6 bases. The CDR3 is CASSQRTGQPQHF. CDR3 nucleotides: TGCGCCAGCAGCCAGCGGACAGGTCAGCCCCAGCATTTT.

The chain employs TRBV6-2 or TRBV6-3 and TRBJ2-2; 7 bases fit TRBD2. V lost 6 bases to trimming and J lost 5 bases; unmatched junction nucleotides: 9. In germline, CDR1 is MNHEY, CDR2 SVGEGT. The CDR3 length is 15 residues. The CDR3 reads CASRFWTRGTGELFF. In DNA form, the CDR3 reads TGTGCCAGCAGATTTTGGACTAGAGGGACCGGGGAGCTGTTTTTT.

J is TRBJ1-2 and V is TRBV29-1, with no clear D. The V and J ends lost 6 bases and 0 bases respectively, with 11 bases between them. The length of the CDR3 is 13 residues. Looked up from germline, CDR1 is SQVTM and CDR2 is ANQGSEA. This CDR3 is CSVDKEANYGYTF. The CDR3 DNA reads as TGCAGCGTCGATAAGGAAGCTAACTATGGCTACACCTTC.

This clonotype has more than one count but fewer than ten. This chain connects TRBV5-1 to TRBJ2-1, with D uncertain. The germline CDR1 and CDR2 sequences are SGHRS and YFSETQ. V was shortened by 0 bases and J by 6 bases, with 7 bases between the two germline ends. There are 13 residues in the CDR3. The DNA of the CDR3 is TGCGCCAGCAGCTTGGTTCTTGGCAATGAGCAGTTCTTC. Protein sequence: CASSLVLGNEQFF.

V usage is TRBV5-6 and J usage is TRBJ2-7; 7 bases agree with TRBD2. The germline CDR1 and CDR2 sequences are SGHDT and YYEEEE. With 0 bases clipped from V and 3 bases from J, the junction kept 3 bases outside the gene matches. There are 14 residues in the CDR3. CDR3 residues: CASSLVRGFYEQYF. CDR3 in DNA: TGTGCCAGCAGCTTGGTGCGGGGGTTCTACGAGCAGTACTTC.

The CDR3 sequence: CASSTSGVQDEQFF. CDR3 nucleotides: TGTGCCAGTAGTACTTCGGGAGTCCAGGATGAGCAGTTCTTC. This chain joins TRBV19 and TRBJ2-7; D is perhaps TRBD2 (6 bases). The end of the DNA aligns better with TRBJ2-1, so the J call may be wrong. The CDR3 contains 14 residues. The V gene's germline CDR1 is LNHDA and CDR2 SQIVND (reference sequence).

This clonotype was found a few times. The chain has TRBV29-1 and TRBJ2-1, with D perhaps TRBD1 or TRBD2 (6 bases each). Germline V CDR1 and CDR2: SQVTM, ANQGSEA. V was shortened by 1 base and J by 7 bases, with 14 bases between the two germline ends. This CDR3 is built from 14 residues. The CDR3 protein is CSVEVFQGGNEQFF. The DNA of the CDR3 is TGCAGCGTTGAAGTTTTCCAAGGGGGGAATGAGCAGTTCTTC.

This chain uses TRBV5-1 with TRBJ2-1; D is ambiguous. V lost 2 bases and J 8 bases, leaving 8 bases between the germline ends. The CDR3 is made up of 12 amino acids. Looked up from germline, CDR1 is SGHRS and CDR2 is YFSETQ. CDR3 bases: TGCGCCAGCAGCTTCGACCTATATGAGCAGTTCTTC. Its translation: CASSFDLYEQFF.

This rearrangement joins TRBV14 to TRBJ2-6, with 7 bases lining up with TRBD1. J lost 2 bases, V lost 1 base, and 11 bases had no gene match. Germline V gene sequence: CDR1 SGHDN, CDR2 FVKESK. The CDR3 spans 19 residues. CDR3 sequence reads: CASSQGVNPGGPGANVLTF. The CDR3 nucleotides are TGTGCCAGCAGCCAAGGGGTCAACCCAGGGGGTCCTGGGGCCAACGTCCTGACTTTC. Together with reference TRBV14 and TRBJ2-6, the CDR3 gives the full variable domain: EAGVTQFPSHSVIEKGQTVTLRCDPISGHDNLYWYRRVMGKEIKFLLHFVKESKQDESGMPNNRFLAERTGGTYSTLKVQPAELEDSGVYFCASSQGVNPGGPGANVLTFGAGSRLTVL.

This chain joins TRBV12-3 or TRBV12-4 and TRBJ1-2; D unclear. The CDR3 sequence is 13 residues long. The ends were cut back, 6 bases at V and 4 bases at J, with 12 bases in the middle. The CDR3 here is CASRVGPSYGYTF. For the CDR3, the DNA is TGTGCCAGCAGGGTCGGACCGAGCTATGGCTACACCTTC.

This rearrangement joins TRBV20-1 to TRBJ2-3; 9 bases align to TRBD2. This CDR3 comprises 14 residues. The germline V gene has CDR1 DFQATT and CDR2 SNEGSKA (reference sequence). V lost 2 bases to trimming and J lost 5 bases; unmatched junction nucleotides: 5. Written as DNA, the CDR3 is TGCAGTGCTAGACTAGCGGGAAGAGGAGATACGCAGTATTTT. This translates into CSARLAGRGDTQYF.

CDR3 DNA sequence: TGCAGCGTTAAGACCGGGACATCTAATTCACCCCTCCACTTT. Its protein product is CSVKTGTSNSPLHF. J is TRBJ1-6 and V is TRBV29-1, with D possibly matching TRBD1 (6 bases). V was shortened by 5 bases and J by 6 bases, with 14 bases between the two germline ends. CDR1 is SQVTM, CDR2 ANQGSEA, per germline. The CDR3 is 14 residues long.

V is TRBV12-3 or TRBV12-4 and J is TRBJ2-4, with a possible D match to TRBD1 (6 bases). Trimming took off 3 bases at V and 4 bases at J, with 10 bases between the two ends. The CDR3 sequence is 14 residues long. CDR3 in amino acids: CASSLGQKKNIQYF. For the CDR3, the DNA is TGTGCCAGCAGTTTGGGACAAAAAAAAAACATTCAGTACTTC.

This chain connects TRBV7-9 to TRBJ2-2; D call uncertain. Germline loops: CDR1 SEHNR, CDR2 FQNEAQ (reference sequence). The CDR3 spans 15 residues. Trimming took off 6 bases at V and 5 bases at J, with 16 bases between the two ends. The CDR3 sequence is CASSLDSIRTGELFF. CDR3 sequence (DNA): TGTGCCAGCAGTCTCGACTCGATCAGGACCGGGGAGCTGTTTTTT.

This clonotype was found a few times. This rearrangement joins TRBV27 to TRBJ1-5; D gene ambiguous. CDR1 is MNHEY, CDR2 SMNVEV, per germline (reference sequence). The CDR3 consists of 13 residues. V was pared by 3 bases and J by 5 bases, with 8 bases between. This chain's CDR3 is CASSLIRDQPQHF. The CDR3 nucleotides are TGTGCCAGCAGTTTGATCCGAGATCAGCCCCAGCATTTT.

This sequence joins TRBV25-1 and TRBJ2-5, with D possibly TRBD1 on 6 matching bases. The germline V and J ends were trimmed by 8 bases and 1 base, with 14 bases remaining between them. CDR1 and CDR2 (germline): MGHDK, SYGVNS. The CDR3 loop spans 14 amino acids. The CDR3 DNA reads TGTGCCAGCGGTCAGACAGGACCCCAAGAGACCCAGTACTTC. The encoded protein is CASGQTGPQETQYF. Full variable domain (outside the CDR3, taken from reference TRBV25-1 and TRBJ2-5): EADIYQTPRYLVIGTGKKITLECSQTMGHDKMYWYQQDPGMELHLIHYSYGVNSTEKGDLSSESTVSRIRTEHFPLTLESARPSHTSQYLCASGQTGPQETQYFGPGTRLLVL.

The chain recombines TRBV2 with TRBJ2-5, with 11 bases identical to TRBD2. The CDR3 runs to 15 residues. The germline CDR1 and CDR2 sequences are SNHLY and FYNNEI. J was trimmed by 6 bases and V by 8 bases; bases with no gene match: 11. The CDR3 DNA reads as TGTGCCAGCGAGCTAGCGGGAGGAGTAGGGAAGACCCAGTACTTC. Translating gives CASELAGGVGKTQYF.

This clonotype was counted only a few times. This sequence joins TRBV7-8 and TRBJ2-5, with a possible D match to TRBD1 (5 bases). Germline CDR1 and CDR2: SGHVS and FQNEAQ. This CDR3 spans 14 amino acids. Trimming left V 4 bases short and J 5 bases short, with 14 bases between. DNA of the CDR3: TGTGCCAGCAGCTCCCGGACATCTCGTGAGACCCAGTACTTC. Its translation: CASSSRTSRETQYF.

This clonotype has only a few counts. The rearrangement joins TRBV29-1 to TRBJ2-5, with no clear D. The CDR3 loop spans 12 amino acids. The germline V gene encodes CDR1 SQVTM and CDR2 ANQGSEA. The V end was cut by 6 bases, the J end by 3 bases, with 11 bases between. The chain's CDR3 is CSVRVGKETQYF. Here the CDR3 DNA reads TGCAGCGTCCGGGTTGGCAAAGAGACCCAGTACTTC.

The genes are TRBV7-8 and TRBJ2-1; possibly TRBD2 for D (6 bases). Germline CDR1 is SGHVS and CDR2 is FQNEAQ. The CDR3 spans 17 residues. The V and J ends lost 5 bases and 2 bases respectively, with 19 bases between them. CDR3 sequence: CASSPLKRAVTYNEQFF. In DNA form, the CDR3 reads TGTGCCAGCAGCCCCCTAAAGCGGGCCGTCACCTACAATGAGCAGTTCTTC. The full variable domain, in which reference TRBV7-8 and TRBJ2-1 provide the parts outside the CDR3, is GAGVSQSPRYKVAKRGQDVALRCDPISGHVSLFWYQQALGQGPEFLTYFQNEAQLDKSGLPSDRFFAERPEGSVSTLKIQRTQQEDSAVYLCASSPLKRAVTYNEQFFGPGTRLTVL.

This clonotype was detected a few times. V and J are TRBV29-1 and TRBJ2-7; 8 positions agree with TRBD1. Germline values: CDR1 SQVTM, CDR2 ANQGSEA. This CDR3 has 15 residues. With 4 bases clipped from V and 2 bases from J, the junction kept 10 bases outside the gene matches. CDR3 sequence: CSVVGDLQGAYEQYF. The CDR3 DNA reads TGCAGCGTTGTAGGCGATCTACAGGGGGCCTACGAGCAGTACTTC.

This clonotype has only a few counts. V usage is TRBV7-2 and J usage is TRBJ2-5; TRBD1 is a possible D gene (6 bases). TRBJ2-7 explains the end of the DNA better; the J call may be wrong. Germline assignment: CDR1 SGHTA and CDR2 FQGNSA. The length of the CDR3 is 17 residues. CDR3 coding DNA: TGTGCCAGCAGTTCTACAACAGGGATCCCCCTTAGCTACGAGCAGTACTTC. This translates into CASSSTTGIPLSYEQYF.

The chain uses TRBV5-1 and TRBJ1-1, with TRBD1 identical over 9 bases. Germline V lookup: CDR1 SGHRS, CDR2 YFSETQ. V shed 4 bases and J 5 bases; nucleotides not matched to a gene: 15. The CDR3 consists of 17 residues. The CDR3 here is CASSLGDRVDWGTEAFF. The CDR3 bases are TGCGCCAGCAGCCTTGGGGACAGGGTTGACTGGGGAACTGAAGCTTTCTTT.

This clonotype occurred a few times. The chain links TRBV7-2 to TRBJ2-7; D uncertain. The ends were cut back, 4 bases at V and 6 bases at J, with 13 bases in the middle. This CDR3 region has 13 residues. Germline assignment: CDR1 SGHTA and CDR2 FQGNSA. The CDR3 DNA reads as TGTGCCAGCAGCTCGCCGGGTTCCCGCGAGCAGTACTTC. Translated: CASSSPGSREQYF.

This clonotype was detected a few times. The rearrangement links TRBV27 to TRBJ2-7, with 8 bases matching TRBD1. The germline CDR1 and CDR2 sequences are MNHEY and SMNVEV (reference sequence). The CDR3 consists of 15 residues. V shed 4 bases and J 6 bases; nucleotides not matched to a gene: 11. CDR3 in amino acids: CASSSDRAPVGEQYF. The DNA for the CDR3 is TGTGCCAGCAGTTCGGACAGGGCCCCCGTTGGCGAGCAGTACTTC.